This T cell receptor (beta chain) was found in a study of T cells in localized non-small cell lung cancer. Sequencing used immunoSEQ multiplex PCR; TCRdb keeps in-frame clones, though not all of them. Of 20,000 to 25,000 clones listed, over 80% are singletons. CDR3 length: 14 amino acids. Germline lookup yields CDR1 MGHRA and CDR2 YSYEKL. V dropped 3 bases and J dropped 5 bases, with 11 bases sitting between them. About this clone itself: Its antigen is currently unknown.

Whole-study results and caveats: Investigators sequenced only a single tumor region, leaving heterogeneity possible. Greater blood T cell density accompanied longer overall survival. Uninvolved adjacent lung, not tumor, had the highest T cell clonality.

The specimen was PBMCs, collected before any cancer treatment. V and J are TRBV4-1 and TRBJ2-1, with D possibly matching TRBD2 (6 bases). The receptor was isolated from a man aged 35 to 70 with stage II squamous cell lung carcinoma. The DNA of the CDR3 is TGCGCCAGCAGCCACCCCGGGAGAAACAATGAGCAGTTCTTC. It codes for CASSHPGRNNEQFF.